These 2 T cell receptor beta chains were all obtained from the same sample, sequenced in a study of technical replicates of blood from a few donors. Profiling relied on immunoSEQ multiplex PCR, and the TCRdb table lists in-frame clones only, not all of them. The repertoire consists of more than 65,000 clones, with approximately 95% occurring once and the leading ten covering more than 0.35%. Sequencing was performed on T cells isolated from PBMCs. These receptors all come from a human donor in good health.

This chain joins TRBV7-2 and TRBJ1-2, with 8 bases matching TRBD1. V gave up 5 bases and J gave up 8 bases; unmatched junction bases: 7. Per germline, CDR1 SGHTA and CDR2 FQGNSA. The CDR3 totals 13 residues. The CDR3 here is CASSDRGHSGYTF. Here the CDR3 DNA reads TGTGCCAGCAGCGACAGGGGTCATTCGGGCTACACCTTC.

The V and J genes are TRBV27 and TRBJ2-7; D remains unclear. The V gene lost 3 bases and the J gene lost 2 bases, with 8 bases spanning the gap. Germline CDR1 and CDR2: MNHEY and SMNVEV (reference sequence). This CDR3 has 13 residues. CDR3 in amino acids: CASSFTVPYEQYF. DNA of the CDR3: TGTGCCAGCAGTTTTACGGTCCCCTACGAGCAGTACTTC.